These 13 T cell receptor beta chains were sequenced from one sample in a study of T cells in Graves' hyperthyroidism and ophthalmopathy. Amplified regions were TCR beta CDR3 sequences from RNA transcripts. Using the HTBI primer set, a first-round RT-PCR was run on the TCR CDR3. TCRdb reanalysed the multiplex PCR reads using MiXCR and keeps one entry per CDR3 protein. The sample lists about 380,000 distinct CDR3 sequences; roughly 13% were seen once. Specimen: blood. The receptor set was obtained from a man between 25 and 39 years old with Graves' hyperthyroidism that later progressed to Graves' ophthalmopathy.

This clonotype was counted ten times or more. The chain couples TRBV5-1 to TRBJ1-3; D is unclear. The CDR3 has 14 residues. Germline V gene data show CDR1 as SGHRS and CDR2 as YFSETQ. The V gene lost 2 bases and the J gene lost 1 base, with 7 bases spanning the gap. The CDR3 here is CASSFEVSGNTIYF. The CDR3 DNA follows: TGCGCCAGCAGCTTCGAGGTTTCTGGAAACACCATATATTTT.

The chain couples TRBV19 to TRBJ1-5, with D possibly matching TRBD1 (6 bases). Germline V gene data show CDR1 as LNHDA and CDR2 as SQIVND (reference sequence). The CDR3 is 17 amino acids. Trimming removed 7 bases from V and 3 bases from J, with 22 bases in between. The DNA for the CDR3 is TGTGCCAGTATCGTGGGGGGCGCGAGGCAAACCAATCAGCCCCAGCATTTT. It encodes CASIVGGARQTNQPQHF.

CDR3 DNA sequence: TGTGCCAGCTCGGCGACTAGCGGGGGACGTAGCACCGGGGAGCTGTTTTTT. It translates to CASSATSGGRSTGELFF. The chain links TRBV18 to TRBJ2-2, with 12 bases identical to TRBD2. The V and J ends lost 6 bases and 4 bases, in that order; junction bases with no gene match: 9. Germline V lookup: CDR1 KGHSH, CDR2 LQKENI. The CDR3 has 17 residues.

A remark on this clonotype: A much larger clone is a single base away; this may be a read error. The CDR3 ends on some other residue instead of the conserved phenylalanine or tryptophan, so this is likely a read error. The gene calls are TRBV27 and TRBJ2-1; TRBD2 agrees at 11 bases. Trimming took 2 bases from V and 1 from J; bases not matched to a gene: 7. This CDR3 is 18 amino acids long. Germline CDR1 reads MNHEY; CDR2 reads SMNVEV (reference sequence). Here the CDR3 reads CASSLRLAGGRSYNEQFL. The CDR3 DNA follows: TGTGCCAGCAGTTTAAGGCTAGCGGGGGGTCGGTCCTACAATGAGCAGTTCTTA.

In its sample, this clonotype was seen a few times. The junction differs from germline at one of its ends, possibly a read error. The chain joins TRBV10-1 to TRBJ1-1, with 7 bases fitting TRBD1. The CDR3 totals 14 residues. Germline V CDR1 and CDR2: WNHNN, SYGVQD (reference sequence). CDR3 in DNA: TGCGCCAGGCTGAGACAGGGAAACAACACTGAAGCTCTCTTT. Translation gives CARLRQGNNTEALF.

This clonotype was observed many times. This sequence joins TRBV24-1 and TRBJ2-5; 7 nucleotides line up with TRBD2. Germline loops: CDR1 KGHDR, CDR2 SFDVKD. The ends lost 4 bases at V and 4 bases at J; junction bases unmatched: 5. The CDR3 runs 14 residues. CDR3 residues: CATSEGTMGETQYF. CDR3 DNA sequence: TGTGCCACCAGTGAGGGGACTATGGGAGAGACCCAGTACTTC.

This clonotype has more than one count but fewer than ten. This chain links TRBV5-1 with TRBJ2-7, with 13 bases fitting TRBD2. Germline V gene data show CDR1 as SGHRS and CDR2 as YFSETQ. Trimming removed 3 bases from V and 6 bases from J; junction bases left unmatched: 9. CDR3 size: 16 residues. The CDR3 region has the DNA TGCGCCAGCAGCTCGGGACTAGCGGGGAAATTTGGCGAGCAGTACTTC. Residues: CASSSGLAGKFGEQYF.

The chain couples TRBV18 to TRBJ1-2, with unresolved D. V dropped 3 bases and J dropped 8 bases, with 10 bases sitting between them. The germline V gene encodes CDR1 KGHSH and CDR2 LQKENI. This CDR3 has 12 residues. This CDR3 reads CASSPRDGGYTF. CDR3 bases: TGTGCCAGCTCACCGAGGGATGGGGGCTACACCTTC.

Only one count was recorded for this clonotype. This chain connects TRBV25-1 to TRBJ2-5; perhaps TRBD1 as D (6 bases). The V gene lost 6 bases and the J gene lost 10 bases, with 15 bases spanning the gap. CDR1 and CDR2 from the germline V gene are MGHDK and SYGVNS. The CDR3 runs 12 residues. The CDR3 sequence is CASRKGERGQYF. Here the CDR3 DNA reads TGTGCCAGCAGGAAGGGGGAAAGGGGCCAGTACTTC.

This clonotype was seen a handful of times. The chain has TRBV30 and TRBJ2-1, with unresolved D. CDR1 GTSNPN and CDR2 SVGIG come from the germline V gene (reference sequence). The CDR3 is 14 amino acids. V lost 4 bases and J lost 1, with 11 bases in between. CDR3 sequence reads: CAWKTDGSYNEQFF. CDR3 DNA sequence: TGTGCCTGGAAGACGGACGGGTCCTACAATGAGCAGTTCTTC.

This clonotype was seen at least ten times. The CDR3 sequence is CASSLWEDRGNQPQHF. The DNA of the CDR3 is TGTGCCAGCAGCTTGTGGGAGGATCGTGGCAATCAGCCCCAGCATTTT. This chain links TRBV7-8 with TRBJ1-5; no definite D call. V was clipped by 3 bases and J by 2 bases, with 14 bases between them. CDR1 and CDR2 from the germline V gene are SGHVS and FQNEAQ. The CDR3 contains 16 residues.

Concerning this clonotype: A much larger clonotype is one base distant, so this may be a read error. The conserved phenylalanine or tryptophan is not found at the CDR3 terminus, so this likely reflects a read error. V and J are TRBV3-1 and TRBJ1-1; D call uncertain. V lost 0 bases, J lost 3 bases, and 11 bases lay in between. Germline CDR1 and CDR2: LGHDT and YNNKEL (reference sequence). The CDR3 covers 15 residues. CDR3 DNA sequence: TGTGCCAGCAGCCAAGATGAGGACGGTTACACTGAAGCTTTCTCT. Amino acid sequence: CASSQDEDGYTEAFS.

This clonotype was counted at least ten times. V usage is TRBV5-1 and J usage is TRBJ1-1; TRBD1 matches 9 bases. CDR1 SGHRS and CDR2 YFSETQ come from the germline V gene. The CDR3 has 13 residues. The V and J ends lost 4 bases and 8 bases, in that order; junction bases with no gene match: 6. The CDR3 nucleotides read TGCGCCAGCAGCCCGGACAGGGGTGAAGAAGCTTTCTTT. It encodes CASSPDRGEEAFF.